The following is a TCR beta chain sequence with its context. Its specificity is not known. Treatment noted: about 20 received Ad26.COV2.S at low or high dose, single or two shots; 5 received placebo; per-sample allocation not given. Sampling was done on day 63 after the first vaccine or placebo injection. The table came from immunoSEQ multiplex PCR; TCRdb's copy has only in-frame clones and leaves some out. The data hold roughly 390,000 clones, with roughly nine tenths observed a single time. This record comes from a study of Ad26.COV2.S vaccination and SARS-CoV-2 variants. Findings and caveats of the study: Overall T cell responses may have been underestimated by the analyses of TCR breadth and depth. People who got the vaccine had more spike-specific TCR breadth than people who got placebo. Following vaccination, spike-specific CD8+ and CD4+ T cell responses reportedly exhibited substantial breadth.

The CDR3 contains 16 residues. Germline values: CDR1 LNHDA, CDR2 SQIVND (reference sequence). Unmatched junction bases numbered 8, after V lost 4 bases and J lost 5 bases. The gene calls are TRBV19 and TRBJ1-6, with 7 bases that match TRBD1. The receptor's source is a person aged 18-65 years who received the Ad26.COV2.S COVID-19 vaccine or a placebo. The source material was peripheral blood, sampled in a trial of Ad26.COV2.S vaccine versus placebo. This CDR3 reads CASSSDRELDNSPLHF. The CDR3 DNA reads TGTGCCAGTAGTAGTGACAGGGAATTGGATAATTCACCCCTCCACTTT. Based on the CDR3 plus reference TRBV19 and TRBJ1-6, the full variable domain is DGGITQSPKYLFRKEGQNVTLSCEQNLNHDAMYWYRQDPGQGLRLIYYSQIVNDFQKGDIAEGYSVSREKKESFPLTVTSAQKNPTAFYLCASSSDRELDNSPLHFGNGTRLTVT.